Below are 3 T cell receptor beta chains sequenced from a single sample in a study of blood T cell repertoires in COVID-19. Method: immunoSEQ multiplex PCR; TCRdb's copy keeps in-frame clones and lacks some. This table has about 260,000 clones, around 88% appearing once. The specimen sequenced was peripheral blood. All receptors come from a man aged 30-40 years with active or convalescent COVID-19.

The chain recombines TRBV9 with TRBJ2-3; the match to TRBD2 covers 7 bases. V lost 4 bases and J lost 3; bases outside the gene matches: 20. CDR3 size: 19 residues. Germline V gene sequence: CDR1 SGDLS, CDR2 YYNGEE. This chain's CDR3 is CASSHKLSGDRGLTDTQYF. CDR3 DNA sequence: TGTGCCAGCAGCCACAAGTTAAGCGGGGACCGCGGTTTAACAGATACGCAGTATTTT.

This chain links TRBV7-2 with TRBJ1-6, with TRBD1 identical over 9 bases. Germline V gene data show CDR1 as SGHTA and CDR2 as FQGNSA. CDR3 size: 15 residues. With 5 bases clipped from V and 5 bases from J, the junction kept 4 bases outside the gene matches. The CDR3 DNA follows: TGTGCCAGCAGCGCAACAGGGGGCGATAATTCACCCCTCCACTTT. Its translation is CASSATGGDNSPLHF.

As DNA, the CDR3 is TGCAGCGTTGACCCTGGGACAAGGGAGAACACTGAAGCTTTCTTT. Its protein product is CSVDPGTRENTEAFF. The chain carries TRBV29-1 and TRBJ1-1; tentative D call: TRBD1 (6 bases). The V end was cut by 3 bases, the J end by 1 base, with 15 bases between. There are 15 residues in the CDR3. Germline V gene data show CDR1 as SQVTM and CDR2 as ANQGSEA.